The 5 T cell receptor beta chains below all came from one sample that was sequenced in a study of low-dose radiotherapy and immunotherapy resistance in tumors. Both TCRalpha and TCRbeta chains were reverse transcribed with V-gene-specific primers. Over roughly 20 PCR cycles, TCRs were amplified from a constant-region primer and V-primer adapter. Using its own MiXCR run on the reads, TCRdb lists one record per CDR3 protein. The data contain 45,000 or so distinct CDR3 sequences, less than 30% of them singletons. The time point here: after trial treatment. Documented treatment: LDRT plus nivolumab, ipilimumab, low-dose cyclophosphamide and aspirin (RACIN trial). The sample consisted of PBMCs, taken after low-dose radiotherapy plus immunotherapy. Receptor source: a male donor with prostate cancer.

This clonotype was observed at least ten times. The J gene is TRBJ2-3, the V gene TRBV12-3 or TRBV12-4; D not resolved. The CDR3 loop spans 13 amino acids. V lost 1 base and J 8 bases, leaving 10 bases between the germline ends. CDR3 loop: CASSLGKLGTQYF. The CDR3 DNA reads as TGTGCCAGCAGTTTAGGCAAATTGGGTACGCAGTATTTT.

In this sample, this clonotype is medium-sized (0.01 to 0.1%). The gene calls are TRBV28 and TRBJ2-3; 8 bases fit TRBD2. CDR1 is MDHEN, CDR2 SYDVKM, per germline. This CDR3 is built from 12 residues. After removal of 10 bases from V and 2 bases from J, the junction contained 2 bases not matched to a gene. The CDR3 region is CAIAGTTDTQYF. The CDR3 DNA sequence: TGTGCCATAGCGGGAACCACAGATACGCAGTATTTT.

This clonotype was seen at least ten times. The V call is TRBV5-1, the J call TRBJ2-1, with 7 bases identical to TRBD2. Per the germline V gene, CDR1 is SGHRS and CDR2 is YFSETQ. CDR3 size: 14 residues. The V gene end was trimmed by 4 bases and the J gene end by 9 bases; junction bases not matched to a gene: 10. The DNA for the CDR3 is TGCGCCAGCAGCGCCACCGCGGGAGCCTTTGAGCAGTTCTTC. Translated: CASSATAGAFEQFF.

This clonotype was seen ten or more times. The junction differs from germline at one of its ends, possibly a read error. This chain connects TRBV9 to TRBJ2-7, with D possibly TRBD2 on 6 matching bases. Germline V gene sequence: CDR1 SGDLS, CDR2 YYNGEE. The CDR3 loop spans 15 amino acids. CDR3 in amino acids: CAISVEGIGGHEQYF. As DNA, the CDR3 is TGTGCCATCAGCGTAGAAGGGATTGGAGGGCACGAGCAGTACTTC.

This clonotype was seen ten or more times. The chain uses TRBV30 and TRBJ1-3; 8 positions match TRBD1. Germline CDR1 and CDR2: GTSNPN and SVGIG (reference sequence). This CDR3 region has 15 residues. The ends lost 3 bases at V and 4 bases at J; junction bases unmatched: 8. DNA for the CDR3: TGTGCCTGGAGGTCCGGGACAGGCGACGGAAACACCATATATTTT. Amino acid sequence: CAWRSGTGDGNTIYF.